These T cell receptor beta chains were read from a single sample in a study of blood T cell repertoires in COVID-19. Data came from immunoSEQ multiplex PCR; TCRdb stores just in-frame clones and leaves some out. The table includes 150,000 or so clones, more than 80% detected once. The sequencing input was PBMCs or T cells enriched from blood (not recorded which). These receptors came from a man aged 50 to 59 who had recovered from COVID-19. The CDR3 runs from the conserved cysteine through the conserved F or W. A D gene is named only where the DNA matches it firmly.

J: TRBJ1-1
D: TRBD1
V: TRBV18
CDR3: CASSPEDRGSGNTEAFF

J: TRBJ2-1
D: TRBD1
V: TRBV2
CDR3: CASDAGTAIYNEQFF

J: TRBJ2-3
D: TRBD1
V: TRBV11-1
CDR3: CASSFRGQEQYF

J: TRBJ1-5
D: -
V: TRBV10-3
CDR3: CAIGLDNQPQHF

J: TRBJ1-5
D: TRBD1
V: TRBV4-3
CDR3: CASSFRTGSNQPQHF

J: TRBJ2-7
D: -
V: TRBV5-1
CDR3: CASSRSRGEQYF

J: TRBJ1-1
D: -
V: TRBV9
CDR3: CASSVDTGLNTEAFF

J: TRBJ1-2
D: -
V: TRBV18
CDR3: CASSPQQATSSNYGYTF

J: TRBJ1-5
D: -
V: TRBV9
CDR3: CASQPQGRRRASNQPQHF

J: TRBJ2-4
D: TRBD1
V: TRBV7-2
CDR3: CASSRGQWSNIQYF